One and the same sample provided the 18 T cell receptor beta chains below, sequenced in a study of cytomegalovirus exposure and HLA in healthy donors. 13 Jbeta primers and 60 Vbeta primers were used for the PCR. TCRdb's copy holds only in-frame clones and misses some; the assay was immunoSEQ multiplex PCR. The sample consists of 100,000 to 150,000 clones, 75% of them appearing once. The sequencing sample was made of PBMCs. These receptors were collected from a woman between 35 and 50 years old in good health and CMV-seropositive.

V and J are TRBV9 and TRBJ2-2; TRBD1 might be the D (5 bases). The CDR3 is made up of 13 amino acids. Germline assignment: CDR1 SGDLS and CDR2 YYNGEE. The V gene lost 5 bases and the J gene lost 3 bases, with 8 bases spanning the gap. CDR3 residues: CASRPRDTGELFF. The CDR3 coding sequence is TGTGCCAGCAGGCCCAGGGACACCGGGGAGCTGTTTTTT.

This chain uses TRBV18 with TRBJ2-7, with 11 bases identical to TRBD1. CDR3 length: 15 residues. The V gene's germline CDR1 is KGHSH and CDR2 LQKENI. V shed 2 bases and J 2 bases; nucleotides not matched to a gene: 2. CDR3 sequence (DNA): TGTGCCAGCTCACCAATGGGACAGGGGGCCTACGAGCAGTACTTC. It is translated as CASSPMGQGAYEQYF. Supplemented by reference TRBV18 and TRBJ2-7, the full variable domain reads NAGVMQNPRHLVRRRGQEARLRCSPMKGHSHVYWYRQLPEEGLKFMVYLQKENIIDESGMPKERFSAEFPKEGPSILRIQQVVRGDSAAYFCASSPMGQGAYEQYFGPGTRLTVT.

The chain joins TRBV6-5 to TRBJ1-1; tentatively, D is TRBD1 (5 bases). The CDR3 extends over 14 amino acids. Between the trimmed V and J ends, which lost 3 bases and 1 base, there was a span of 9 bases. Germline CDR1 reads MNHEY; CDR2 reads SVGAGI. Here the CDR3 reads CASSYGQGNTEAFF. The CDR3 nucleotides are TGTGCCAGCAGTTATGGGCAGGGGAACACTGAAGCTTTCTTT.

The chain employs TRBV6-5 and TRBJ1-2; 7 positions agree with TRBD1. Trimming took 0 bases from V and 7 from J; bases not matched to a gene: 8. The CDR3 is 15 amino acids. Germline CDR1 and CDR2: MNHEY and SVGAGI. CDR3 protein: CASSYSIEGAGGYTF. The CDR3 region has the DNA TGTGCCAGCAGTTACTCGATTGAGGGGGCAGGTGGCTACACCTTC.

This clone occurred a few times. The chain uses TRBV7-2 and TRBJ1-4, with D possibly being TRBD1 (5 bases). V was shortened by 5 bases and J by 8 bases, with 12 bases between the two germline ends. In germline, CDR1 is SGHTA, CDR2 FQGNSA. This CDR3 is 13 amino acids long. CDR3 bases: TGTGCCAGCAGCCCACAGGTGGGGGAAAAACTGTTTTTT. Protein: CASSPQVGEKLFF.

CDR3 sequence reads: CAISESPGHYEQYF. In DNA, the CDR3 is TGTGCCATCAGTGAGTCGCCAGGGCACTACGAGCAGTACTTC. The V and J genes are TRBV10-3 and TRBJ2-7, with D maybe TRBD1 (5 bases). Germline V gene sequence: CDR1 ENHRY, CDR2 SYGVKD. The V and J ends lost 0 bases and 3 bases respectively, with 9 bases between them. The CDR3 spans 14 residues.

The chain links TRBV9 to TRBJ2-7, with 8 bases fitting TRBD2. Germline loops: CDR1 SGDLS, CDR2 YYNGEE. CDR3 length: 14 residues. V lost 4 bases to trimming and J lost 6 bases; unmatched junction nucleotides: 9. CDR3: CASSPWTSSGEQYF. The DNA of the CDR3 is TGTGCCAGCAGCCCCTGGACTAGCAGCGGCGAGCAGTACTTC.

The V and J genes are TRBV28 and TRBJ2-7, with TRBD1 identical over 7 bases. The trim removed 9 bases at V and 0 bases at J, leaving 11 bases unmatched. The CDR3 is made up of 15 amino acids. In germline, CDR1 is MDHEN, CDR2 SYDVKM. The DNA of the CDR3 is TGTGCCAGTTACACCTCCGGGACAGACTCCTACGAGCAGTACTTC. It specifies CASYTSGTDSYEQYF.

The J gene is TRBJ1-1, the V gene TRBV4-3; no reliable D call. V lost 3 bases to trimming and J lost 2 bases, with 10 bases between them. This CDR3 is built from 14 residues. In germline, CDR1 is LGHNA, CDR2 YSLEER. The CDR3 protein is CASSQQAGNTEAFF. The CDR3 DNA follows: TGCGCCAGCAGCCAGCAGGCGGGTAACACTGAAGCTTTCTTT.

V and J are TRBV7-6 and TRBJ1-1; D unresolved. V lost 4 bases to trimming and J lost 10 bases, with 16 bases between them. CDR1 and CDR2 (germline): SGHVS, FNYEAQ. The CDR3 has 13 amino acids. The CDR3 loop reads CASSYGERSGAFF. CDR3 bases: TGTGCCAGCAGCTATGGGGAGAGATCAGGAGCTTTCTTT.

The rearrangement uses TRBV6-1 and TRBJ1-5; maybe TRBD1 (5 bases). The V end lost 4 bases, the J end lost 4 bases, and 23 bases lay between the germline ends. CDR3 length: 18 residues. Germline assignment: CDR1 MNHNS and CDR2 SASEGT. The CDR3 reads CASSGRGQTGGRNQPQHF. The CDR3, as DNA: TGTGCCAGCAGTGGGAGGGGTCAAACAGGCGGCAGGAATCAGCCCCAGCATTTT.

This clone was recorded only once. V gene TRBV7-2 combines with J gene TRBJ1-6; 9 bases map to TRBD1. Trimming cost V 4 bases and J 7 bases; bases outside gene matches: 17. Per germline, CDR1 SGHTA and CDR2 FQGNSA. This CDR3 has 19 residues. The CDR3 loop is CASSSRGPGQGTWNSPLHF. The CDR3, as DNA: TGTGCCAGCAGCTCGAGAGGACCGGGACAGGGAACTTGGAATTCACCCCTCCACTTT.

The genes are TRBV7-9 and TRBJ1-1; D is perhaps TRBD1 (6 bases). Germline V gene data show CDR1 as SEHNR and CDR2 as FQNEAQ (reference sequence). Trimming removed 1 base at V and 7 bases at J, with 10 bases between. This CDR3 region has 13 residues. The CDR3 is CASSLGSGDEAFF. The CDR3 nucleotides read TGTGCCAGCAGCTTAGGGTCAGGGGATGAAGCTTTCTTT.

The rearrangement joins TRBV2 to TRBJ1-3, with 8 bases matching TRBD1. J was trimmed by 9 bases and V by 8 bases; bases with no gene match: 6. The CDR3 consists of 12 residues. Germline values: CDR1 SNHLY, CDR2 FYNNEI. CDR3 nucleotides: TGTGCCAGCGGGAGGACAGGGATCACCATATATTTT. It codes for CASGRTGITIYF.

This chain uses TRBV4-1 with TRBJ1-5; weak D call: TRBD1 (6 bases). Deletions cut 0 bases from V and 6 bases from J, with 27 bases between. The germline gives CDR1 MGHRA, CDR2 YSYEKL. The CDR3 is made up of 20 amino acids. Here the CDR3 DNA reads TGCGCCAGCAGCCAAGAGGTAATGGAGGACAGAACCCGCGGTGGTCAGCCCCAGCATTTT. Amino acids: CASSQEVMEDRTRGGQPQHF.

The chain recombines TRBV4-2 with TRBJ1-1; possible D gene TRBD1, 5 bases. V lost 0 bases, J lost 1 base, and 12 bases lay in between. The CDR3 loop spans 16 amino acids. Germline V gene lookup returns CDR1 LGHNA and CDR2 YNFKEQ. The CDR3 protein is CASSQDHRKENTEAFF. The CDR3, as DNA: TGTGCCAGCAGCCAAGATCACAGGAAAGAGAACACTGAAGCTTTCTTT.

This sequence joins TRBV9 and TRBJ2-7; TRBD2 might be the D (6 bases). CDR1 and CDR2 (germline): SGDLS, YYNGEE. V lost 3 bases, J lost 3 bases, and 19 bases lay in between. This CDR3 spans 16 amino acids. CDR3 residues: CASSETGTLGGYEQYF. For the CDR3, the DNA is TGTGCCAGCAGCGAGACCGGGACTCTGGGGGGCTACGAGCAGTACTTC.

Written as DNA, the CDR3 is TGTGCCAGCTCACCCAGGGCCGCCGAAGCTTTCTTT. Translation: CASSPRAAEAFF. The chain joins TRBV18 to TRBJ1-1; D is perhaps TRBD1 (5 bases). This CDR3 is 12 amino acids long. Per the germline V gene, CDR1 is KGHSH and CDR2 is LQKENI. V was trimmed by 3 bases and J by 8 bases, leaving 10 bases between them.